The present T cell receptor (beta chain) was sequenced within a study of beta chain features in type 1 diabetes. CD45RO/CCR7/CD25/CD127/CD95/CD27 staining was used to isolate CD4+ naive, central memory, regulatory and stem cell-like memory cells by sorting. Expressed TCRB transcripts got sequenced, as all isolated RNA was reverse transcribed. Using immunoSEQ multiplex PCR, the repertoire was profiled, and TCRdb retains in-frame clones only, with some absent. The sample includes 330,000 or so clones, 15% to 20% of them seen just once. The CDR3 loop spans 14 amino acids. In germline, CDR1 is SGHVS, CDR2 FNYEAQ. V was trimmed by 1 base and J by 4 bases, leaving 7 bases between them. A remark on this clone: What it recognizes is unknown.

Study outcomes and limitations: A pattern of fewer insertions and more deletions at VDJ junctions was seen in type 1 diabetes patients.

The V gene is TRBV7-6, the J gene TRBJ1-4; D is undetermined. The sequenced material came from naive CD4+ T cells from blood. This receptor was obtained from a woman younger than 30 in good health. The CDR3 nucleotides read TGTGCCAGCAGCTTAGAACCAGTTAATGAAAAACTGTTTTTT. Amino acids: CASSLEPVNEKLFF.